This is a list of T cell receptor beta chains from one sample in a study of CXCR3-negative and CXCR3-positive naive CD8 T cells. Using the 5' RACE reads, TCRdb records one entry per CDR3 protein without DNA. Its table records approximately 59,000 distinct CDR3 sequences. The source material was naive CXCR3+ CD8+ T cells from blood. The receptors shown here come from a human donor in good health. Some clones in this sample may be carry-over from other donors' samples. CDR3s include the opening cysteine and the closing phenylalanine or tryptophan.

TRBJ1-5 | TRBV6-2/TRBV6-3 | CASSPTTYSNQPQHF
TRBJ2-7 | TRBV25-1 | CASGGTPSYEQYF
TRBJ2-7 | TRBV29-1 | CSAESNYYEQYF
TRBJ2-3 | TRBV3-1 | CASSQHGELTDTQYF
TRBJ2-7 | TRBV29-1 | CSARDSFDYGQYF
TRBJ2-5 | TRBV29-1 | CSVNQLGETQYF
TRBJ2-1 | TRBV30 | CAWRTSSYNEQFF
TRBJ2-7 | TRBV6-1 | CASSEAGPSGSSYEQYF
TRBJ2-2 | TRBV6-2/TRBV6-3 | CASSSWTGNTGELFF
TRBJ1-5 | TRBV6-5 | CASSAGIVQPQHF